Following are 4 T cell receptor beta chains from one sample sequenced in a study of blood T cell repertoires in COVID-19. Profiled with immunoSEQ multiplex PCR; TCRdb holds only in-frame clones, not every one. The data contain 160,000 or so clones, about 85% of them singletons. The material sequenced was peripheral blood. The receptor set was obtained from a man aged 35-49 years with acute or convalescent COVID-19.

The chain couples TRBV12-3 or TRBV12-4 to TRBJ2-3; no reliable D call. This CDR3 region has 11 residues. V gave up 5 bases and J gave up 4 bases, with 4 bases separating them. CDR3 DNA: TGTGCCAGCAGTGCGGCAGATACGCAGTATTTT. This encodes CASSAADTQYF.

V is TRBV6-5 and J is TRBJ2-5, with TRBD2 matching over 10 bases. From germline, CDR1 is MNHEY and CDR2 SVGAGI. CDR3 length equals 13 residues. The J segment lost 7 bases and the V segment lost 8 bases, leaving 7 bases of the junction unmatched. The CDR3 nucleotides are TGTGCCAGCCCCACTAGCGGGGCCACGACCCAGTACTTC. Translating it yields CASPTSGATTQYF.

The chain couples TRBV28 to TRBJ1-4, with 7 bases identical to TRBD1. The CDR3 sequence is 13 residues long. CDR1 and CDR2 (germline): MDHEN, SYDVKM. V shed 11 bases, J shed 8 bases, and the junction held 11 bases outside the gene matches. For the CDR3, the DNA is TGTGCCGGCCAGGGACAGTTGGGAGAAAAACTGTTTTTT. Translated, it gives CAGQGQLGEKLFF.

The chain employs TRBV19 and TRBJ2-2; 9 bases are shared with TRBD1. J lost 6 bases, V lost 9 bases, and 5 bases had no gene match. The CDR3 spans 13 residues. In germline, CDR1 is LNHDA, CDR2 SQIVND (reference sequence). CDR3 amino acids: CASAQGAAGELFF. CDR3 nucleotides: TGTGCCAGCGCACAGGGGGCCGCCGGGGAGCTGTTTTTT.